A single sample gave rise to the 4 T cell receptor beta chains below, sequenced in a study of shared clonotypes between healthy human individuals. Assay: immunoSEQ multiplex PCR; the TCRdb copy retains only in-frame clones and omits some. Among some 1 million clones, approximately 68% were seen once, and the ten largest hold around 1.5%. Material for sequencing was memory CD4+ T cells sorted from blood. Subset indicated: CD45RA-negative fraction. Receptor source: a man younger than 35 in good health.

The chain joins TRBV10-3 to TRBJ1-1, with TRBD1 matching over 9 bases. Trimming cost V 3 bases and J 14 bases; bases outside gene matches: 7. Germline V gene sequence: CDR1 ENHRY, CDR2 SYGVKD. This CDR3 region has 12 residues. The CDR3 loop reads CAISDAGTGNFF. CDR3 nucleotide sequence: TGTGCCATCAGTGATGCCGGGACAGGGAACTTCTTT.

This sequence joins TRBV9 and TRBJ1-6, with D uncertain. This CDR3 spans 15 amino acids. Trimming took off 4 bases at V and 8 bases at J, with 16 bases between the two ends. CDR1 and CDR2 from the germline V gene are SGDLS and YYNGEE. The DNA for the CDR3 is TGTGCCAGCAGCTCAGAAGGGAGAACGGATTCACCCCTCCACTTT. Protein: CASSSEGRTDSPLHF.

CDR3 in amino acids: CAISSKQGASTDTQYF. In DNA form, the CDR3 reads TGTGCCATCAGTTCAAAACAGGGGGCGAGTACAGATACGCAGTATTTT. The chain employs TRBV10-3 and TRBJ2-3; 9 nucleotides agree with TRBD1. V lost 5 bases and J lost 3; bases outside the gene matches: 9. The CDR3 loop spans 16 amino acids. The germline gives CDR1 ENHRY, CDR2 SYGVKD.

Turning to this clone: The same CDR3 also results from other DNA sequences found in this sample. The chain employs TRBV11-3 and TRBJ2-3; D might be TRBD2 (5 bases). Per the germline V gene, CDR1 is SGHNT and CDR2 is YENEEA. CDR3 length: 14 residues. The V gene lost 1 base and the J gene lost 2 bases, with 7 bases spanning the gap. The chain's CDR3 is CASSLGRDTDTQYF. DNA of the CDR3: TGTGCCAGCAGCTTAGGACGGGACACAGATACGCAGTATTTT.